Following are 27 T cell receptor beta chains from one sample sequenced in a study of T-cell reconstitution after alpha-beta-depleted transplantation in children. TCRbeta library construction was performed incorporating unique molecular identifiers. Each CDR3 protein gets one entry after TCRdb re-called the PCR reads with MiXCR. The profile covers roughly 790,000 distinct CDR3 sequences, with about 16% appearing a single time and approximately 5% taken by the ten largest. The sequencing used PBMCs, mostly from graft donor cells, collected 360 days after TCRalphabeta/CD19-depleted stem cell transplant. Source of these receptors: a male patient between 10 and 17 years old who had a stem cell transplant for acute lymphoblastic leukemia, so the T cells may come from the graft donor.

The sample holds many counts of this clonotype. The V and J genes are TRBV6-5 and TRBJ1-5; D gene unclear. The CDR3 loop spans 14 amino acids. From germline, CDR1 is MNHEY and CDR2 SVGAGI. V lost 0 bases, J lost 1 base, and 4 bases lay in between. CDR3 sequence (DNA): TGTGCCAGCAGTTACTCGACGAGCAATCAGCCCCAGCATTTT. Its translation is CASSYSTSNQPQHF.

This clonotype was found a few times. The chain links TRBV19 to TRBJ2-6; D unresolved. The germline CDR1 and CDR2 sequences are LNHDA and SQIVND (reference sequence). CDR3 length equals 15 residues. Trimming removed 2 bases at V and 2 bases at J, with 7 bases between. In nucleotides, the CDR3 is TGTGCCAGTAGTATATCCTCCACTGGGGCCAACGTCCTGACTTTC. Amino acid sequence: CASSISSTGANVLTF.

The CDR3 DNA sequence: TGTGCCAGCAGCCCATTGCGGGAGGGGAAGAAAACCCAGTACTTC. Its translation: CASSPLREGKKTQYF. V gene TRBV7-4 combines with J gene TRBJ2-5, with 9 bases identical to TRBD2. Germline lookup yields CDR1 SGHVT and CDR2 SQSDAQ. The CDR3 length is 15 residues. The J segment lost 8 bases and the V segment lost 5 bases, leaving 12 bases of the junction unmatched.

This chain connects TRBV27 to TRBJ2-1, with 9 bases aligning to TRBD2. This CDR3 contains 17 residues. CDR1 and CDR2 (germline): MNHEY, SMNVEV (reference sequence). Unmatched junction bases numbered 9, after V lost 6 bases and J lost 0 bases. CDR3 DNA: TGTGCCAGCAGCCGCGGACTAGCGCTGAGCTCCTACAATGAGCAGTTCTTC. It encodes CASSRGLALSSYNEQFF.

This clonotype was observed a handful of times. This sequence joins TRBV20-1 and TRBJ2-7; D is possibly TRBD1 (6 bases). This CDR3 has 15 residues. Germline-derived CDR1 and CDR2 are DFQATT and SNEGSKA (reference sequence). The V gene lost 5 bases and the J gene lost 3 bases, with 20 bases spanning the gap. In DNA, the CDR3 is TGCAGTGCTCTTCCACCAACAGGGTCCGTCTACGAGCAGTACTTC. Translation: CSALPPTGSVYEQYF.

The V call is TRBV7-9, the J call TRBJ1-2, with unresolved D. The germline V and J ends were trimmed by 5 bases and 3 bases, with 16 bases remaining between them. The CDR3 loop spans 15 amino acids. CDR1 SEHNR and CDR2 FQNEAQ come from the germline V gene (reference sequence). This CDR3 reads CASSQTTEEDYGYTF. CDR3 nucleotides: TGTGCCAGCAGCCAAACCACGGAGGAGGACTATGGCTACACCTTC.

This clonotype occurred a few times. The chain recombines TRBV7-9 with TRBJ2-1; 11 bases line up with TRBD2. The CDR3 extends over 15 amino acids. Germline CDR1 SEHNR, CDR2 FQNEAQ (reference sequence). The V gene end was trimmed by 5 bases and the J gene end by 9 bases; junction bases not matched to a gene: 9. The CDR3 protein is CASSPTSGSRSEQFF. In DNA form, the CDR3 reads TGTGCCAGCAGCCCCACTAGCGGGAGTCGGTCTGAGCAGTTCTTC. Based on the CDR3 plus reference TRBV7-9 and TRBJ2-1, the full variable domain is DTGVSQNPRHKITKRGQNVTFRCDPISEHNRLYWYRQTLGQGPEFLTYFQNEAQLEKSRLLSDRFSAERPKGSFSTLEIQRTEQGDSAMYLCASSPTSGSRSEQFFGPGTRLTVL.

This CDR3 is CASSPNRVALQYF. In DNA form, the CDR3 reads TGTGCCAGCAGTCCTAACAGGGTGGCTTTGCAGTATTTT. This chain connects TRBV6-2 or TRBV6-3 to TRBJ2-3, with D possibly being TRBD1 (6 bases). CDR3 length equals 13 residues. Germline CDR1 MNHEY, CDR2 SVGEGT. Trimming removed 5 bases at V and 11 bases at J, with 17 bases between.

The chain combines TRBV15 with TRBJ2-4; tentative D call: TRBD2 (5 bases). Trimming stripped 0 bases from V and 3 bases from J, with 12 bases between. CDR1 LNHNV and CDR2 YYDKDF come from the germline V gene (reference sequence). The length of the CDR3 is 16 residues. In nucleotides, the CDR3 is TGTGCCACCAGCAGAGATCTGGGAGCAAACAAAAACATTCAGTACTTC. It translates to CATSRDLGANKNIQYF.

The chain carries TRBV7-9 and TRBJ2-5; D not resolved. The CDR3 length is 16 residues. Germline V gene data show CDR1 as SEHNR and CDR2 as FQNEAQ (reference sequence). Trimming cost V 2 bases and J 5 bases, with 18 bases left between them. CDR3 amino acids: CASSLLGIPRMETQYF. CDR3 DNA sequence: TGTGCCAGCAGCTTATTAGGGATCCCCCGTATGGAGACCCAGTACTTC.

This clonotype was observed at least ten times. Here the CDR3 DNA reads TGTGCCAGCTCCCACCGGGACCTTGGGGAGAACATTCAGTACTTC. It encodes CASSHRDLGENIQYF. V gene TRBV18 combines with J gene TRBJ2-4, with D possibly called TRBD1 or TRBD2 (5 bases each). The ends were cut back, 6 bases at V and 7 bases at J, with 19 bases in the middle. CDR3 length: 15 amino acids. The germline V gene has CDR1 KGHSH and CDR2 LQKENI.

This chain connects TRBV5-1 to TRBJ2-1, with D tentatively TRBD1 or TRBD2 (6 bases each). Germline-derived CDR1 and CDR2 are SGHRS and YFSETQ. V gave up 0 bases and J gave up 0 bases, with 16 bases separating them. The CDR3 covers 18 residues. CDR3 DNA sequence: TGCGCCAGCAGCTTGGTTTCGGGGGCGCTAGCCTCCTACAATGAGCAGTTCTTC. It is translated as CASSLVSGALASYNEQFF. Full variable domain (rest looked up from reference TRBV5-1 and TRBJ2-1): KAGVTQTPRYLIKTRGQQVTLSCSPISGHRSVSWYQQTPGQGLQFLFEYFSETQRNKGNFPGRFSGRQFSNSRSEMNVSTLELGDSALYLCASSLVSGALASYNEQFFGPGTRLTVL.

This clonotype appeared a few times. The chain couples TRBV10-2 to TRBJ2-7; the D gene is possibly TRBD1 (8 bases). Germline-derived CDR1 and CDR2 are WSHSY and SAAADI. V was pared by 7 bases and J by 2 bases, with 18 bases between. This CDR3 has 15 amino acids. The CDR3 DNA reads TGCGCCAGCAAGCAGGGGGCTAGCGGTACCTACGAGCAGTACTTC. It encodes CASKQGASGTYEQYF.

J is TRBJ2-5 and V is TRBV5-1; 13 bases are a match to TRBD2. The CDR3 has 15 residues. In germline, CDR1 is SGHRS, CDR2 YFSETQ. The V gene end was trimmed by 4 bases and the J gene end by 5 bases; junction bases not matched to a gene: 5. The CDR3 DNA sequence: TGCGCCAGCAGCGGACTAGCGGGAGCTCGGGAGACCCAGTACTTC. This encodes CASSGLAGARETQYF.

This chain links TRBV12-3 or TRBV12-4 with TRBJ1-5; D not resolved. The CDR3 spans 14 residues. The V end lost 1 base, the J end lost 7 bases, and 11 bases lay between the germline ends. In DNA, the CDR3 is TGTGCCAGCAGTTTAGAGACCGTCATACAGCCCCAGCATTTT. It codes for CASSLETVIQPQHF.

About this clonotype itself: Relative to the germline gene, one junction end is altered; a read error may explain this. This chain uses TRBV20-1 with TRBJ2-7, with 7 positions matching TRBD1. The CDR3 is 16 residues long. In germline, CDR1 is DFQATT, CDR2 SNEGSKA (reference sequence). This CDR3 reads CSARGSTGVTTYEQYF. DNA of the CDR3: TGCAGTGCCAGAGGGTCCACAGGGGTGACAACCTACGAGCAGTACTTC.

This clonotype has at least ten counts. The chain uses TRBV5-1 and TRBJ2-1, with TRBD2 identical over 9 bases. CDR1 and CDR2 from the germline V gene are SGHRS and YFSETQ. The ends lost 2 bases at V and 4 bases at J; junction bases unmatched: 7. This CDR3 region has 16 residues. CDR3 protein: CASSFGLAGIYNEQFF. The CDR3 region has the DNA TGCGCCAGCAGCTTCGGCCTAGCGGGGATTTACAATGAGCAGTTCTTC. The full variable domain, with the rest looked up from reference TRBV5-1 and TRBJ2-1, is KAGVTQTPRYLIKTRGQQVTLSCSPISGHRSVSWYQQTPGQGLQFLFEYFSETQRNKGNFPGRFSGRQFSNSRSEMNVSTLELGDSALYLCASSFGLAGIYNEQFFGPGTRLTVL.

This chain joins TRBV2 and TRBJ2-1, with TRBD2 identical over 8 bases. This CDR3 region has 13 residues. CDR1 is SNHLY and CDR2 is FYNNEI in the germline V gene. V shed 11 bases, J shed 3 bases, and the junction held 6 bases outside the gene matches. CDR3 sequence reads: CAGSGRVYNEQFF. CDR3 sequence (DNA): TGTGCCGGGAGCGGGAGAGTCTACAATGAGCAGTTCTTC.

The genes are TRBV6-5 and TRBJ2-7; 9 bases map to TRBD2. Looked up from germline, CDR1 is MNHEY and CDR2 is SVGAGI. CDR3 length: 18 residues. With 1 base clipped from V and 3 bases from J, the junction kept 13 bases outside the gene matches. The CDR3 DNA follows: TGTGCCAGCAGTTACTTACTTTACGGGGCTAGCGGGGTCTACGAGCAGTACTTC. Translated: CASSYLLYGASGVYEQYF.

The chain recombines TRBV27 with TRBJ2-3, with 9 bases identical to TRBD1. V gave up 10 bases and J gave up 5 bases; unmatched junction bases: 7. Germline CDR1 reads MNHEY; CDR2 reads SMNVEV (reference sequence). CDR3 length: 13 residues. CDR3 in amino acids: CATHRGLRDTQYF. In DNA form, the CDR3 reads TGTGCCACCCACAGGGGGCTTAGAGATACGCAGTATTTT.

This clonotype was counted between two and nine times. This chain connects TRBV24-1 to TRBJ2-2; D not certain. Germline values: CDR1 KGHDR, CDR2 SFDVKD. The CDR3 runs 15 residues. V was cut by 3 bases and J by 2 bases, with 9 bases left in between. CDR3 coding DNA: TGTGCCACCAGTGATAAGAGGTTTAACACCGGGGAGCTGTTTTTT. It translates to CATSDKRFNTGELFF.

As regards this clonotype: Relative to the germline gene, one junction end is altered; a read error may explain this. The CDR3 DNA reads TGTGCTGACGGCGGAGGGACTAGCGGGAGAGGCTCCCACGAGCAGTACTTC. Translating gives CADGGGTSGRGSHEQYF. The rearrangement joins TRBV24-1 to TRBJ2-7; 14 bases are a match to TRBD2. This CDR3 spans 17 amino acids. Germline CDR1 and CDR2: KGHDR and SFDVKD.

The chain carries TRBV6-5 and TRBJ1-6; D unclear. V shed 2 bases and J shed 0 bases, with 2 bases lying between them. This CDR3 has 14 residues. Germline assignment: CDR1 MNHEY and CDR2 SVGAGI. For the CDR3, the DNA is TGTGCCAGCAGTTACAGCTCCTATAATTCACCCCTCCACTTT. Encoded protein: CASSYSSYNSPLHF.

This clonotype was seen at least ten times. The chain couples TRBV10-3 to TRBJ2-1, with TRBD2 matching over 8 bases. Germline-derived CDR1 and CDR2 are ENHRY and SYGVKD. The CDR3 contains 14 residues. V shed 10 bases and J 7 bases; nucleotides not matched to a gene: 12. CDR3 in amino acids: CATKSGSSVNEQFF. Here the CDR3 DNA reads TGTGCCACTAAAAGCGGGAGTAGTGTGAATGAGCAGTTCTTC.

This clonotype was observed a handful of times. This chain links TRBV12-3 or TRBV12-4 with TRBJ2-5; D is perhaps TRBD2 (6 bases). The V end was cut by 6 bases, the J end by 0 bases, with 11 bases between. The CDR3 covers 14 residues. In nucleotides, the CDR3 is TGTGCCAGCAGCTCCCGGGACTACCAAGAGACCCAGTACTTC. Its protein is CASSSRDYQETQYF.

The chain has TRBV5-5 and TRBJ2-3; TRBD2 agrees at 8 bases. Trimming took 3 bases from V and 5 from J; bases not matched to a gene: 14. The length of the CDR3 is 17 residues. In germline, CDR1 is SGHKS, CDR2 YYEKEE (reference sequence). In DNA, the CDR3 is TGTGCCAGCAGCTCCCTTCCGGGAGGGAGGGGGGTAGATACGCAGTATTTT. It translates to CASSSLPGGRGVDTQYF.

This chain joins TRBV5-1 and TRBJ2-1, with 9 bases identical to TRBD2. Germline-derived CDR1 and CDR2 are SGHRS and YFSETQ. The ends lost 2 bases at V and 9 bases at J; junction bases unmatched: 9. The CDR3 sequence is 15 residues long. The CDR3 here is CASSFQGGRVGEQFF. CDR3 DNA: TGCGCCAGCAGCTTTCAGGGCGGGAGGGTAGGTGAGCAGTTCTTC.